These T cell receptor beta chains were read from a single sample in a study of shared clonotypes between healthy human individuals. Only in-frame clones appear in the TCRdb table, and some are missing; sequencing was by immunoSEQ multiplex PCR. The table records about 230,000 clones, 65% to 70% of them present only once. Specimen: memory CD4+ T cells sorted from blood. These receptors all come from a man aged 25-40 years in good health. The CDR3 runs from the conserved cysteine through the conserved F or W. D genes are given only for firm matches. Not all rows give a size; the values are once, few, many and, for expanded clones, a class.

v_gene	d_gene	abundance	j_gene	CDR3nt	CDR3aa
TRBV7-2	NA	NA	TRBJ1-2	TGTGCCAGCAGTCCAACCTATGGCTACACCTTC	CASSPTYGYTF
TRBV9	NA	few	TRBJ2-2	TGTGCCAGCACGGGCGGAGGGTACACCGGGGAGCTGTTTTTT	CASTGGGYTGELFF
TRBV30	NA	few	TRBJ1-1	TGTGCCTGGAGTAAGGCTGAAGCTTTCTTT	CAWSKAEAFF
TRBV27	NA	NA	TRBJ1-2	TGTGCCAGCAGTTTTGCGGGGGCAGTATATGGCTACACCTTC	CASSFAGAVYGYTF
TRBV10-3	TRBD2	NA	TRBJ2-1	TGTGCCATCAGTGAGTCGTGGCCTAGCGGGGACAATGAGCAGTTCTTC	CAISESWPSGDNEQFF
TRBV7-2	TRBD1	NA	TRBJ2-5	TGTGCCAGCAGCCGACAGGGTTTGGAGACCCAGTACTTC	CASSRQGLETQYF
TRBV7-2	TRBD2	many	TRBJ2-7	TGTGCCAGCAGCTCCGCAACCCCCCCAACCCTGGCGGGAGTCGAGCAGTACTTC	CASSSATPPTLAGVEQYF
TRBV30	NA	NA	TRBJ1-3	TGTGCCTGGAGTCTAGACCTCTATGGAAACACCATATATTTT	CAWSLDLYGNTIYF
TRBV10-3	TRBD1	NA	TRBJ2-1	TGTGCCATCAGTGGGGGGACAGGGGATAAGGAGCAGTTCTTC	CAISGGTGDKEQFF
TRBV9	NA	NA	TRBJ2-2	TGTGCCAGCAGCGTATATCCCAGGGGTCGAGCCGGGGAGCTGTTTTTT	CASSVYPRGRAGELFF
TRBV15	NA	NA	TRBJ2-7	TGTGCCACCAGCAGAGATCGCCAAGCCGGGCAGTACTTC	CATSRDRQAGQYF
TRBV4-3	NA	NA	TRBJ2-2	TGCGCCAGCAGCCAAGATCTGAGTCTGGACAACACCGGGGAGCTGTTTTTT	CASSQDLSLDNTGELFF
TRBV5-5	TRBD2	NA	TRBJ2-1	TGTGCCAGCAGCTTGGAACTAGCGGGATACAATGAGCAGTTCTTC	CASSLELAGYNEQFF
TRBV5-1	TRBD1	NA	TRBJ1-3	TGCGCCAGCACCCCAGGGGGCTCTGGAAACACCATATATTTT	CASTPGGSGNTIYF
TRBV18	NA	NA	TRBJ2-3	TGTGCCAGCTCCCAAGCGATCGCGGGGACAGATACGCAGTATTTT	CASSQAIAGTDTQYF
TRBV5-1	TRBD1	NA	TRBJ1-1	TGCGCCAGCAGCTGGGACAGTTCTAACACTGAAGCTTTCTTT	CASSWDSSNTEAFF
TRBV9	NA	NA	TRBJ1-5	TGTGCCAGCGGGGGAGGGGGAATGAATCAGCCCCAGCATTTT	CASGGGGMNQPQHF
TRBV7-2	NA	NA	TRBJ1-3	TGTGCCAGCAGCTTACAGGGGACTGGAAACACCATATATTTT	CASSLQGTGNTIYF
TRBV11-2	NA	few	TRBJ1-1	TGTGCCAGCAGCTTAGGGGGGAACACTGAAGCTTTCTTT	CASSLGGNTEAFF
TRBV27	NA	NA	TRBJ2-1	TGTGCCAGCAGGCCGGGACATTACAATGAGCAGTTCTTC	CASRPGHYNEQFF
TRBV9	TRBD1	NA	TRBJ2-7	TGTGCCAGCAGCGCCCCTTGGGACAGGGGATCCTACGAGCAGTACTTC	CASSAPWDRGSYEQYF
TRBV5-1	NA	NA	TRBJ2-3	TGCGCCAGCCTAAGAGGGGGGAGCACAGATACGCAGTATTTT	CASLRGGSTDTQYF
TRBV6-5	TRBD1	few	TRBJ2-7	TGTGCCAGCAGTTCCCTCGGGACAGTGTACGAGGAGCAGTACTTC	CASSSLGTVYEEQYF
TRBV7-9	NA	NA	TRBJ1-3	TGTGCCAGCAGCCAATCCTGGGGGTTCTCTGGAAACACCATATATTTT	CASSQSWGFSGNTIYF
TRBV28	NA	NA	TRBJ1-5	TGTGCCAGCAGTACGCGGAAAGGGCCCCAGCATTTT	CASSTRKGPQHF
TRBV11-2	TRBD1	NA	TRBJ2-1	TGTGCCAGCAGCTCCATAAAACCACAGGGGTATGGCGAGCAGTTCTTC	CASSSIKPQGYGEQFF
TRBV7-9	TRBD1	NA	TRBJ2-1	TGTGCCAGCAGCTTATCCCGGACAGGGGGGTCCTACAATGAGCAGTTCTTC	CASSLSRTGGSYNEQFF
TRBV2	NA	few	TRBJ2-5	TGTGCCAGCAACAGGTTAATCGAAGAGACCCAGTACTTC	CASNRLIEETQYF
TRBV15	NA	NA	TRBJ2-5	TGTGCCACCACACGGGAGTCGGGTCAAGAGACCCAGTACTTC	CATTRESGQETQYF
TRBV10-3	TRBD2	once	TRBJ2-1	TGTGCCATCAGAACTAGCGGGGGTTACAATGAGCAGTTCTTC	CAIRTSGGYNEQFF
TRBV6-6	NA	NA	TRBJ2-2	TGTGCCAGCAGGAGACAGTTGGCCGCCGGGGAGCTGTTTTTT	CASRRQLAAGELFF
TRBV5-1	TRBD1	NA	TRBJ2-1	TGCGCCAGCAGCTCACAACCGGGACAGGGGATAAACAATGAGCAGTTCTTC	CASSSQPGQGINNEQFF
TRBV9	NA	many	TRBJ1-5	TGTGCCAGCAGCGCCGCGGGTGGCAATCAGCCCCAGCATTTT	CASSAAGGNQPQHF
TRBV6-5	TRBD1	NA	TRBJ1-2	TGTGCCAGCAGTTACACCGGACAGGCGCGAGCCTATGGCTACACCTTC	CASSYTGQARAYGYTF
TRBV4-3	TRBD1	NA	TRBJ2-7	TGCGCCAGCAGCCAAGATACGGGACAGAGATACTTC	CASSQDTGQRYF
TRBV7-3	NA	NA	TRBJ2-2	TGTGCCAGCAGCCCCCCAGGGAGAACCGGGGAGCTGTTTTTT	CASSPPGRTGELFF
TRBV5-1	NA	NA	TRBJ2-1	TGCGCCAGCAGCCGGACAGTCAATGAGCAGTTCTTC	CASSRTVNEQFF
TRBV5-4	NA	few	TRBJ1-2	TGTGCCAGCAGCTTGCCGGGGAGTAGTAACTATGGCTACACCTTC	CASSLPGSSNYGYTF
TRBV11-2	TRBD2	few	TRBJ2-7	TGTGCCAGCAGCTTAGGGCCGACTAGCACCTACGAGCAGTACTTC	CASSLGPTSTYEQYF
TRBV10-1	TRBD2	NA	TRBJ2-1	TGCGCCAGCAGTGTTCGTAGCGGGATTTATGAGCAGTTCTTC	CASSVRSGIYEQFF
TRBV25-1	NA	NA	TRBJ2-1	TGTGCCAGCAGTGAATACTTAGGCGCTCACATGGAGCAGTTCTTC	CASSEYLGAHMEQFF
TRBV6-5	TRBD2	NA	TRBJ2-3	TGTGCCAGCAGTTGGATAGCGGGAGTAGGCACAGATACGCAGTATTTT	CASSWIAGVGTDTQYF
TRBV18	NA	NA	TRBJ2-1	TGTGCCAGCTCACCCCCCGGGAGTGTAGTACGGGCTGAGCAGTTCTTC	CASSPPGSVVRAEQFF
TRBV5-1	NA	NA	TRBJ2-2	TGCGCCAGCAGCATGACGACCGTGAACACCGGGGAGCTGTTTTTT	CASSMTTVNTGELFF
TRBV15	NA	few	TRBJ1-5	TGTGCCACCAGCAGTAGGGGGGACAGCAATCAGCCCCAGCATTTT	CATSSRGDSNQPQHF
TRBV5-4	NA	NA	TRBJ2-1	TGTGCCAGCAGCTTGGATCAGGGAGAGCAGTTCTTC	CASSLDQGEQFF
TRBV5-1	NA	NA	TRBJ1-1	TGCGCCAGCAGCCCGGGGGGGGCAGGGCAAAGTGAAGCTTTCTTT	CASSPGGAGQSEAFF
TRBV5-1	NA	NA	TRBJ2-7	TGCGCCAGCAGCTTGTCATTGGGAGTCGAGCAGTACTTC	CASSLSLGVEQYF
TRBV11-3	TRBD1	NA	TRBJ2-3	TGTGCCAGCAGCCTAGGGACAGGGAAAACAGATACGCAGTATTTT	CASSLGTGKTDTQYF
TRBV6-1	NA	NA	TRBJ2-7	TGTGCCAGCAGTACCGACAGGACCTACGAGCAGTACTTC	CASSTDRTYEQYF
TRBV5-1	NA	many	TRBJ1-4	TGCGCCAGCAGCCCGCAGCAGAATGAAAAACTGTTTTTT	CASSPQQNEKLFF
TRBV19	NA	NA	TRBJ1-5	TGTGCCAGTAGTCCGTGGGACAATAGCAATCAGCCCCAGCATTTT	CASSPWDNSNQPQHF
TRBV7-8	TRBD1	NA	TRBJ2-5	TGTGCCAGCAGCTTCGGCCGCACAGGGGGCTCAGAGACCCAGTACTTC	CASSFGRTGGSETQYF
TRBV7-2	NA	NA	TRBJ2-3	TGTGCCAGCAGCTTAGATGGCCGAAGCACAGATACGCAGTATTTT	CASSLDGRSTDTQYF
TRBV6-1	NA	NA	TRBJ2-5	TGTGCCAGCAGGGTGGGAGAGACCCAGTACTTC	CASRVGETQYF
TRBV19	NA	many	TRBJ1-5	TGTGCCAGTAGTATATCCCTTTATCAGCCCCAGCATTTT	CASSISLYQPQHF
TRBV29-1	NA	few	TRBJ1-1	TGCAGCGTTGGCGGGTTTACAGGGTCCGGGAACACTGAAGCTTTCTTT	CSVGGFTGSGNTEAFF